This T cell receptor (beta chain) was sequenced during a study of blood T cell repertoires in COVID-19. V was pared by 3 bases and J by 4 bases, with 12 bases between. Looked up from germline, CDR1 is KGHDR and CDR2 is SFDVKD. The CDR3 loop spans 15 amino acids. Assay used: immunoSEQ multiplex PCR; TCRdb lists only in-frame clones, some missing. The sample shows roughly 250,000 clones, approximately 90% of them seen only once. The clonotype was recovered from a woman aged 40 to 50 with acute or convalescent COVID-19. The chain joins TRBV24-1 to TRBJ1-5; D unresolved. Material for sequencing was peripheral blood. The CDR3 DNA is TGTGCCACCAGTGATCAGGAAAATCCGAATCAGCCCCAGCATTTT. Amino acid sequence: CATSDQENPNQPQHF.